Listed below are T cell receptor beta chains from one sample, sequenced in a study of T cells in Graves' hyperthyroidism and ophthalmopathy. TCRdb processed the multiplex PCR reads anew with MiXCR; each CDR3 protein has one entry. This repertoire shows under 650,000 distinct CDR3 sequences, roughly 16% found once; its top ten account for 3.8%. The sequencing sample was made of blood. These receptors were obtained from a woman aged 30 to 39 with Graves' hyperthyroidism. Both conserved end residues are part of each CDR3. D genes are given only for firm matches. Only some rows state a clone size, as once, few, many or a class for expanded clones.

TRBJ1-1,13,-,TRBV2,-,TGTGCCAGCGAGGAGTCTGGGGGCAGGGAAGCTTTCTTT,CASEESGGREAFF
TRBJ1-1,14,-,TRBV6-2/TRBV6-3,few,TGTGCCAGCAGTTACGTCTACGGGCACACTGAAGCTTTCTTT,CASSYVYGHTEAFF
TRBJ2-1,14,TRBD2,TRBV2,many,TGTGCCAGCAGAGGGCTAGCGGGAGACCATGAGCAGTTCTTC,CASRGLAGDHEQFF
TRBJ1-1,13,-,TRBV5-8,-,TGTGCCAGCAGCTTTCTTGAGGACACTGAAGCTTTCTTT,CASSFLEDTEAFF
TRBJ1-1,12,-,TRBV5-1,many,TGCGCCAGCGGACTGGAGAACACTGAAGCTTTCTTT,CASGLENTEAFF
TRBJ1-4,15,TRBD1,TRBV5-5,few,TGTGCCAGCAGCTTGACCCAGGGGGCGCGCGAAAAACTGTTTTTT,CASSLTQGAREKLFF
TRBJ1-1,14,-,TRBV7-9,-,TGTGCCAGCAGCTTATTGGCGGTGAACACTGAAGCTTTCTTT,CASSLLAVNTEAFF
TRBJ2-2,12,-,TRBV7-3,-,TGTGCCAGCAAACGACCCACCGGGGAGCTGTTTTTT,CASKRPTGELFF
TRBJ2-1,15,-,TRBV6-2/TRBV6-3,once,TGTGCCAGCAATCAAGACCCGACAGACTACAATGAGCAGTTCTTC,CASNQDPTDYNEQFF
TRBJ2-1,15,TRBD2,TRBV12-3/TRBV12-4,many,TGTGCCAGCAGTTTGGGTAGCGGGAGTACCAATGAGCAGTTCTTC,CASSLGSGSTNEQFF
TRBJ2-1,17,TRBD2,TRBV9,few,TGTGCCAGCAGCAGCCCCCGCGTGGGCGGGAGAGTGAATGAGCAGTTCTTC,CASSSPRVGGRVNEQFF
TRBJ2-3,17,TRBD1,TRBV11-2,-,TGTGCCAGCAGCTTAGTTGTGACAGGGGGTATCACAGATACGCAGTATTTT,CASSLVVTGGITDTQYF
TRBJ2-3,16,-,TRBV7-3,many,TGTGCCAGCAGCTTATTCAAGGGAGTCAGCACAGATACGCAGTATTTT,CASSLFKGVSTDTQYF
TRBJ1-2,14,-,TRBV2,few,TGTGCCAGCAGTGGGGTTCGACGGGAATATGGCTACACCTTC,CASSGVRREYGYTF
TRBJ1-4,17,-,TRBV24-1,-,TGTGCCACCAGTCCGAAGAATAGCACCGGGCGTAACGAAAAACTGTTTTTT,CATSPKNSTGRNEKLFF
TRBJ1-1,14,-,TRBV28,many,TGTGCCAGCAGTTTCATCCCCCTGAGGACTGAAGCTTTCTTT,CASSFIPLRTEAFF